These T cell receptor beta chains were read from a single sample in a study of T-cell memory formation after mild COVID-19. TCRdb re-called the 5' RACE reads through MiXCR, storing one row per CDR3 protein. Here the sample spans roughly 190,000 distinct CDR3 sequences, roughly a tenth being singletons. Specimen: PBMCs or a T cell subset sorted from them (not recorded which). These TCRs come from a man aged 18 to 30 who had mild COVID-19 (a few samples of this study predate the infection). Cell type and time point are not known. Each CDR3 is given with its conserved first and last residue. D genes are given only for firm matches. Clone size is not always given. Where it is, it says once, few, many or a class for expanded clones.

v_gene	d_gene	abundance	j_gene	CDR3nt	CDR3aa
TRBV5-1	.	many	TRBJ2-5	TGCGCCAGCAGCAAAAGGGACAACCAAGAGACCCAGTACTTC	CASSKRDNQETQYF
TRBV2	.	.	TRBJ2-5	TGTGCCACCTCAGCTGGTAGCGTGGAAGAGACCCAGTACTTC	CATSAGSVEETQYF
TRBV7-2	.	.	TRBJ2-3	TGTGCCAGCAGCCACGCTGTGGATACGCAGTATTTT	CASSHAVDTQYF
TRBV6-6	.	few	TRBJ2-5	TGTGCCAGCAGTTACTCAGGGGAATTTGAGACCCAGTACTTC	CASSYSGEFETQYF
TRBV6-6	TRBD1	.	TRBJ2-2	TGTGCCAGCAGTCTCGACAGGGGGAGCGGGGAGCTGTTTTTT	CASSLDRGSGELFF
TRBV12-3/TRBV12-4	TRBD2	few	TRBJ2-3	TGTGCCAGCAGTGACAGGGGTAGGATTAGCGGGGGGAGCACAGATACGCAGTATTTT	CASSDRGRISGGSTDTQYF
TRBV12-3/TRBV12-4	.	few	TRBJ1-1	TGTGCCAGCAGTTTGGACACGACGGGGGGTTTGAACACTGAAGCTTTCTTT	CASSLDTTGGLNTEAFF
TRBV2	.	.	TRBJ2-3	TGTGCCAGCAGTGAAGCATGGCGGATCGGCACAGATACGCAGTATTTT	CASSEAWRIGTDTQYF
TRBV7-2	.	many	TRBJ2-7	TGTGCCAGCAGCTCCAGGGGCAGGGTGGCCTACGAGCAGTACTTC	CASSSRGRVAYEQYF
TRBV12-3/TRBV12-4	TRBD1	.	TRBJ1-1	TGTGCCAGCAGACTCGACAGGGCGAACACTGAAGCTTTCTTT	CASRLDRANTEAFF
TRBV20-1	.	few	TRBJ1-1	TGCAGTGCTAGGCCGGGGATGAACACTGAAGCTTTCTTT	CSARPGMNTEAFF
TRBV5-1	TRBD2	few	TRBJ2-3	TGCGCCAGCAGCTCCCGACTAGCGGGGTATGCAGATACGCAGTATTTT	CASSSRLAGYADTQYF
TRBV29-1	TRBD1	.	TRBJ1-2	TGCAGCGTTGAAGGGACAGGGGGCGCGAATGGCTACACCTTC	CSVEGTGGANGYTF
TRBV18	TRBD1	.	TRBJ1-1	TGTGCCAGCTCCGGGACAGGGAACGAAGCTTTCTTT	CASSGTGNEAFF
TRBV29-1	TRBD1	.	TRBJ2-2	TGCAGCGTTGTTCTTTGGGGACAGGGGATCGGGGAGCTGTTTTTT	CSVVLWGQGIGELFF
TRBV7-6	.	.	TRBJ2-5	TGTGCCAGCAGCTCCGCCGGGGAGACCCAGTACTTC	CASSSAGETQYF
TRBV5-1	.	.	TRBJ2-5	TGCGCCAGCAGCTTGGATGTCGAAGAGACCCAGTACTTC	CASSLDVEETQYF
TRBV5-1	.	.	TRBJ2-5	TGCGCCAGCAGCTTGGATCCAGGGACCCCAGAGACCCAGTACTTC	CASSLDPGTPETQYF
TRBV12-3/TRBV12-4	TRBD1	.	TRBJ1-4	TGTGCCAGCAGTCCAAGGACAGGGTTCAATGAAAAACTGTTTTTT	CASSPRTGFNEKLFF
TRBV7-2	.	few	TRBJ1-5	TGTGCCAGCAGCCGATACGGCAATCAGCCCCAGCATTTT	CASSRYGNQPQHF
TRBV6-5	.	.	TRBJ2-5	TGTGCCAGCAGACCTTTGGCACAAGAGACCCAGTACTTC	CASRPLAQETQYF
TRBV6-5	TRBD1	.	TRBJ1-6	TGTGCCAGCAGTTACGGGGACAGAACCATCTTT	CASSYGDRTIF
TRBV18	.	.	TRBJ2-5	TGTGCCAGCTCACCCCTAGAAGCCGTCGAGACCCAGTACTTC	CASSPLEAVETQYF
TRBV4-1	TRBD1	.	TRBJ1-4	TGCGCCAGCAGCCTGGGGACAGGGCGCGAGGGAGAAAAACTGTTTTTT	CASSLGTGREGEKLFF
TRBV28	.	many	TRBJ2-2	TGTGCCAACCAGGACTCGAACACCGGGGAGCTGTTTTTT	CANQDSNTGELFF
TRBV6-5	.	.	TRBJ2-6	TGTGCCAGCAGGCCCTTAGCTTTGGGGGCCAACGTCCTGACTTTC	CASRPLALGANVLTF
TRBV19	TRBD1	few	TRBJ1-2	TGTGCCAGTAGTAGGACAGGGGCTAACTATGGCTACACCTTC	CASSRTGANYGYTF
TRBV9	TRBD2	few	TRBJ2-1	TGTGCCAGCAGCGTTTCGACTAGCGGATACAATGAGCAGTTCTTC	CASSVSTSGYNEQFF
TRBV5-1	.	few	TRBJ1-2	TGCGCCAGCAGCTTGGGATTTAACTATGGCTACACCTTC	CASSLGFNYGYTF
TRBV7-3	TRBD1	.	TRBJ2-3	TGTGCCAGCAGCTTAGCAGGACAGGGGAGGGATACGCAGTATTTT	CASSLAGQGRDTQYF
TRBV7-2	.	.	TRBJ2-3	TGTGCCAGCAGCTCGGGGGCAGACACAGATACGCAGTATTTT	CASSSGADTDTQYF
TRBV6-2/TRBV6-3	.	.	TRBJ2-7	TGTGCCAGCAACTTGATGTACGGGGGAGCCTCCTACGAGCAGTACTTC	CASNLMYGGASYEQYF
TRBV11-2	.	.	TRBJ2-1	TGTGCCAGCAGCTTAGTCTCCGGCAGGGCGAACAATGAGCAGTTCTTC	CASSLVSGRANNEQFF
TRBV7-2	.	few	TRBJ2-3	TGTGCCAGCAGCTTAGACCCAGGGGTAGATACGCAGTATTTT	CASSLDPGVDTQYF
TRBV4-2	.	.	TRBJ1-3	TGTGCCAGCAGCCACCCCTGGACCGACTCTGGAAACACCATATATTTT	CASSHPWTDSGNTIYF